A selection of T cell receptor beta chains follows, all from one sample in a study of CD8 T cells in ankylosing spondylitis. TCRdb used MiXCR to reprocess the 5' RACE reads, holding one entry per CDR3 protein. The sample lists some 840,000 distinct CDR3 sequences; roughly 10% were seen once. What was sequenced was blood, either unsorted or a sorted T cell fraction (not recorded which). The receptor set was obtained from a male donor with ankylosing spondylitis. The CDR3 runs from the conserved cysteine through the conserved F or W. Each record gives: clone size, J gene, D gene, V gene, CDR3 protein, CDR3 DNA. D genes are given only for firm matches. Clone size is shown for a subset of rows, as once, few, many or a class of expanded clone.

abundance: -; j_gene: TRBJ2-1; d_gene: -; v_gene: TRBV6-2/TRBV6-3; CDR3aa: CASIAGSPGYNEQFF; CDR3nt: TGTGCCAGCATCGCAGGGTCGCCGGGGTACAATGAGCAGTTCTTC
abundance: few; j_gene: TRBJ2-1; d_gene: TRBD2; v_gene: TRBV20-1; CDR3aa: CSAPRTSGSLYNEQFF; CDR3nt: TGCAGTGCTCCCCGGACTAGCGGGAGTCTTTACAATGAGCAGTTCTTC
abundance: many; j_gene: TRBJ2-3; d_gene: TRBD1; v_gene: TRBV10-2; CDR3aa: CASTRTGRTDTQYF; CDR3nt: TGCGCCAGTACTAGGACAGGACGCACAGATACGCAGTATTTT
abundance: -; j_gene: TRBJ2-3; d_gene: TRBD1; v_gene: TRBV4-1; CDR3aa: CASSPFDRGSTDTQYF; CDR3nt: TGCGCCAGCAGCCCGTTCGACAGGGGGAGCACAGATACGCAGTATTTT
abundance: many; j_gene: TRBJ2-3; d_gene: -; v_gene: TRBV29-1; CDR3aa: CSVRMGDTQYF; CDR3nt: TGCAGCGTTCGGATGGGAGATACGCAGTATTTT
abundance: -; j_gene: TRBJ2-2; d_gene: -; v_gene: TRBV20-1; CDR3aa: CSAVFRANTGELFF; CDR3nt: TGCAGTGCCGTCTTCCGGGCTAACACCGGGGAGCTGTTTTTT
abundance: few; j_gene: TRBJ2-7; d_gene: -; v_gene: TRBV5-4; CDR3aa: CASSPGQNLDEQYF; CDR3nt: TGTGCCAGCAGCCCGGGACAAAACTTGGACGAGCAGTACTTC
abundance: -; j_gene: TRBJ1-5; d_gene: -; v_gene: TRBV7-9; CDR3aa: CASSLHDQPQHF; CDR3nt: TGTGCCAGCAGCTTACACGATCAGCCCCAGCATTTT
abundance: few; j_gene: TRBJ2-1; d_gene: -; v_gene: TRBV28; CDR3aa: CASSPPPVTYNNEQFF; CDR3nt: TGTGCCAGCAGTCCCCCGCCCGTTACGTATAACAATGAGCAGTTCTTC
abundance: few; j_gene: TRBJ2-1; d_gene: -; v_gene: TRBV7-2; CDR3aa: CASSLAFRGSEQFF; CDR3nt: TGTGCCAGCAGCTTAGCGTTCCGGGGCAGTGAGCAGTTCTTC
abundance: -; j_gene: TRBJ2-5; d_gene: TRBD1; v_gene: TRBV20-1; CDR3aa: CSARAPAGGETQYF; CDR3nt: TGCAGTGCTAGAGCCCCGGCAGGGGGAGAGACCCAGTACTTC
abundance: few; j_gene: TRBJ1-6; d_gene: -; v_gene: TRBV7-3; CDR3aa: CASSLEGSEYNSPLHF; CDR3nt: TGTGCCAGCAGCCTAGAGGGTAGCGAGTATAATTCACCCCTCCACTTT
abundance: -; j_gene: TRBJ1-2; d_gene: TRBD1; v_gene: TRBV24-1; CDR3aa: CATSDYDRGSGYTF; CDR3nt: TGTGCCACCAGTGATTACGACAGGGGGTCTGGCTACACCTTC
abundance: -; j_gene: TRBJ2-1; d_gene: -; v_gene: TRBV6-1; CDR3aa: CASSPRDPPYNEQFF; CDR3nt: TGTGCCAGCAGTCCCAGGGACCCCCCCTACAATGAGCAGTTCTTC
abundance: few; j_gene: TRBJ2-3; d_gene: -; v_gene: TRBV7-2; CDR3aa: CASKPVYSTDTQYF; CDR3nt: TGTGCCAGTAAACCGGTTTATAGCACAGATACGCAGTATTTT
abundance: -; j_gene: TRBJ2-7; d_gene: -; v_gene: TRBV7-6; CDR3aa: CASSTDQGFSYEQYF; CDR3nt: TGTGCCAGCAGTACGGATCAGGGGTTCTCCTACGAGCAGTACTTC
abundance: many; j_gene: TRBJ2-1; d_gene: -; v_gene: TRBV20-1; CDR3aa: CSAIGTEGQAYNEQFF; CDR3nt: TGCAGTGCTATAGGAACGGAAGGTCAGGCCTACAATGAGCAGTTCTTC
abundance: -; j_gene: TRBJ2-3; d_gene: -; v_gene: TRBV10-3; CDR3aa: CAISASGLMTDTQYF; CDR3nt: TGTGCCATCAGTGCTTCGGGACTGATGACAGATACGCAGTATTTT
abundance: few; j_gene: TRBJ1-1; d_gene: -; v_gene: TRBV20-1; CDR3aa: CSARDTWAFF; CDR3nt: TGCAGTGCTAGAGATACTTGGGCTTTCTTT
abundance: -; j_gene: TRBJ2-1; d_gene: -; v_gene: TRBV5-4; CDR3aa: CASSLEYSGVQFF; CDR3nt: TGTGCCAGCAGCCTGGAATATAGTGGAGTGCAGTTCTTC
abundance: -; j_gene: TRBJ2-1; d_gene: -; v_gene: TRBV6-2/TRBV6-3; CDR3aa: CASSSLDPFSYNEQFF; CDR3nt: TGTGCCAGCAGTTCCCTCGATCCTTTCTCCTACAATGAGCAGTTCTTC
abundance: few; j_gene: TRBJ2-7; d_gene: -; v_gene: TRBV20-1; CDR3aa: CSAFPYDEQYF; CDR3nt: TGCAGTGCTTTCCCCTACGACGAGCAGTACTTC
abundance: few; j_gene: TRBJ1-1; d_gene: -; v_gene: TRBV4-2; CDR3aa: CASSHATGRRNTEAFF; CDR3nt: TGTGCCAGCAGCCACGCCACAGGACGGCGGAACACTGAAGCTTTCTTT
abundance: many; j_gene: TRBJ1-2; d_gene: TRBD1; v_gene: TRBV7-2; CDR3aa: CASSRQGADYGYTF; CDR3nt: TGTGCCAGCAGTCGACAGGGGGCAGACTATGGCTACACCTTC
abundance: many; j_gene: TRBJ2-5; d_gene: TRBD2; v_gene: TRBV20-1; CDR3aa: CSAKIGTSREETQYF; CDR3nt: TGCAGTGCAAAGATCGGGACTAGTAGAGAAGAGACCCAGTACTTC
abundance: few; j_gene: TRBJ1-5; d_gene: -; v_gene: TRBV18; CDR3aa: CASSPGDGAQPQHF; CDR3nt: TGTGCCAGCTCACCAGGGGACGGGGCTCAGCCCCAGCATTTT
abundance: many; j_gene: TRBJ2-7; d_gene: -; v_gene: TRBV4-3; CDR3aa: CASSQVTGTASYEQYF; CDR3nt: TGCGCCAGCAGCCAAGTCACCGGGACGGCCTCCTACGAGCAGTACTTC
abundance: many; j_gene: TRBJ2-1; d_gene: -; v_gene: TRBV29-1; CDR3aa: CSGTLNEQFF; CDR3nt: TGCAGCGGGACCCTGAATGAGCAGTTCTTC
abundance: few; j_gene: TRBJ2-5; d_gene: -; v_gene: TRBV4-3; CDR3aa: CASSQDTERETQYF; CDR3nt: TGCGCCAGCAGCCAAGACACAGAGAGAGAGACCCAGTACTTC
abundance: many; j_gene: TRBJ2-1; d_gene: TRBD2; v_gene: TRBV20-1; CDR3aa: CSASSSGSWDEQFF; CDR3nt: TGCAGTGCTAGTTCTAGCGGGAGTTGGGATGAGCAGTTCTTC
abundance: many; j_gene: TRBJ2-6; d_gene: -; v_gene: TRBV20-1; CDR3aa: CSAMSGANVLTF; CDR3nt: TGCAGTGCTATGTCTGGGGCCAACGTCCTGACTTTC
abundance: -; j_gene: TRBJ2-7; d_gene: -; v_gene: TRBV20-1; CDR3aa: CSARDSGYPTYEQYF; CDR3nt: TGCAGTGCTAGAGATAGTGGCTATCCAACATACGAGCAGTACTTC
abundance: -; j_gene: TRBJ2-5; d_gene: -; v_gene: TRBV5-5; CDR3aa: CASSRPRGRETQYF; CDR3nt: TGTGCCAGCAGCCGTCCCCGGGGGCGAGAGACCCAGTACTTC
abundance: few; j_gene: TRBJ2-3; d_gene: -; v_gene: TRBV15; CDR3aa: CATSRGLRGDTQYF; CDR3nt: TGTGCCACCAGCAGAGGACTCAGAGGAGATACGCAGTATTTT
abundance: few; j_gene: TRBJ2-5; d_gene: -; v_gene: TRBV5-4; CDR3aa: CASSSSSEGETQYF; CDR3nt: TGTGCCAGCAGCTCCAGTAGCGAGGGGGAGACCCAGTACTTC
abundance: once; j_gene: TRBJ1-1; d_gene: -; v_gene: TRBV18; CDR3aa: CASSGSEGSKAFF; CDR3nt: TGTGCCAGCTCAGGCTCAGAAGGCTCTAAAGCTTTCTTT
abundance: many; j_gene: TRBJ1-5; d_gene: -; v_gene: TRBV5-6; CDR3aa: CASSLGGYQPQHF; CDR3nt: TGTGCCAGCAGCTTAGGCGGTTATCAGCCCCAGCATTTT
abundance: -; j_gene: TRBJ1-6; d_gene: -; v_gene: TRBV2; CDR3aa: CASSEITGWSYNSPLHF; CDR3nt: TGTGCCAGCAGTGAAATCACAGGCTGGTCCTATAATTCACCCCTCCACTTT
abundance: few; j_gene: TRBJ2-3; d_gene: -; v_gene: TRBV20-1; CDR3aa: CSARDLTISTDTQYF; CDR3nt: TGCAGTGCTAGAGATTTGACAATTAGCACAGATACGCAGTATTTT
abundance: -; j_gene: TRBJ1-6; d_gene: -; v_gene: TRBV10-3; CDR3aa: CASGADTLHF; CDR3nt: TGTGCCTCAGGAGCCGACACCCTCCACTTT
abundance: few; j_gene: TRBJ2-5; d_gene: TRBD2; v_gene: TRBV18; CDR3aa: CASSPNSGMGETQYF; CDR3nt: TGTGCCAGCTCACCCAATAGCGGGATGGGAGAGACCCAGTACTTC
abundance: many; j_gene: TRBJ2-1; d_gene: -; v_gene: TRBV10-3; CDR3aa: CAISEGSGEQQFF; CDR3nt: TGTGCCATCAGTGAGGGGTCGGGGGAACAGCAGTTCTTC
abundance: -; j_gene: TRBJ1-2; d_gene: -; v_gene: TRBV6-4; CDR3aa: CASSAGARYGYTF; CDR3nt: TGTGCCAGCAGTGCCGGGGCCCGATATGGCTACACCTTC
abundance: -; j_gene: TRBJ2-7; d_gene: TRBD1; v_gene: TRBV3-1; CDR3aa: CASSQPRQGIYEQYF; CDR3nt: TGTGCCAGCAGCCAACCCCGACAGGGGATCTACGAGCAGTACTTC
abundance: few; j_gene: TRBJ2-3; d_gene: TRBD2; v_gene: TRBV20-1; CDR3aa: CSARVAGGNTDTQYF; CDR3nt: TGCAGTGCTAGAGTGGCGGGGGGAAACACAGATACGCAGTATTTT
abundance: -; j_gene: TRBJ1-1; d_gene: -; v_gene: TRBV7-8; CDR3aa: CASSLLTRVGTEAFF; CDR3nt: TGTGCCAGCAGCTTACTTACCAGGGTCGGTACTGAAGCTTTCTTT
abundance: few; j_gene: TRBJ1-2; d_gene: TRBD1; v_gene: TRBV27; CDR3aa: CASSFLDRVNYGYTF; CDR3nt: TGTGCCAGCAGTTTCCTAGACAGGGTAAACTATGGCTACACCTTC
abundance: -; j_gene: TRBJ1-1; d_gene: TRBD1; v_gene: TRBV20-1; CDR3aa: CSARDRVTGQTTEAFF; CDR3nt: TGCAGTGCTAGAGATCGGGTGACAGGGCAGACCACTGAAGCTTTCTTT
abundance: many; j_gene: TRBJ2-5; d_gene: -; v_gene: TRBV5-1; CDR3aa: CASSSSGLLPETQYF; CDR3nt: TGCGCCAGCAGCTCATCCGGGCTACTCCCAGAGACCCAGTACTTC
abundance: few; j_gene: TRBJ2-5; d_gene: TRBD1; v_gene: TRBV28; CDR3aa: CASSLWGDSKETQYF; CDR3nt: TGTGCCAGCAGTTTATGGGGGGACAGCAAAGAGACCCAGTACTTC
abundance: few; j_gene: TRBJ1-2; d_gene: -; v_gene: TRBV5-1; CDR3aa: CASSLAWGENYGYTF; CDR3nt: TGCGCCAGCAGCTTGGCATGGGGTGAGAACTATGGCTACACCTTC
abundance: many; j_gene: TRBJ2-1; d_gene: -; v_gene: TRBV4-3; CDR3aa: CASSRGHAGYNEQFF; CDR3nt: TGCGCCAGCAGCCGGGGACACGCTGGTTACAATGAGCAGTTCTTC
abundance: once; j_gene: TRBJ1-1; d_gene: -; v_gene: TRBV5-1; CDR3aa: CDSSLGGVREAFF; CDR3nt: TGCGACAGCAGCTTGGGTGGAGTAAGAGAAGCTTTCTTT
abundance: -; j_gene: TRBJ2-1; d_gene: -; v_gene: TRBV4-3; CDR3aa: CASSQEHGVWNSYNEQFF; CDR3nt: TGCGCCAGCAGCCAAGAACACGGCGTGTGGAACTCCTACAATGAGCAGTTCTTC